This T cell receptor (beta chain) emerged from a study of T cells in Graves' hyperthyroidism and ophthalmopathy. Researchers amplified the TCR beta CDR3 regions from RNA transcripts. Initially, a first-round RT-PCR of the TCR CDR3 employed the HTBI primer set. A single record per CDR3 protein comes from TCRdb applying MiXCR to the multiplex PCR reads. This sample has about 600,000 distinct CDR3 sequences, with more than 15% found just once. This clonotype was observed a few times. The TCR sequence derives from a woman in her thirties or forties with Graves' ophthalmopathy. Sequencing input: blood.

The DNA for the CDR3 is TGTGCCAGCACCACCGGCCCCGAGGGGTATGAAGCTTTCTTT. Its protein product is CASTTGPEGYEAFF. The rearrangement joins TRBV5-5 to TRBJ1-1; perhaps TRBD1 as D (5 bases). Between the trimmed V and J ends, which lost 6 bases and 7 bases, there was a span of 19 bases. From germline, CDR1 is SGHKS and CDR2 YYEKEE (reference sequence). The CDR3 runs 14 residues.